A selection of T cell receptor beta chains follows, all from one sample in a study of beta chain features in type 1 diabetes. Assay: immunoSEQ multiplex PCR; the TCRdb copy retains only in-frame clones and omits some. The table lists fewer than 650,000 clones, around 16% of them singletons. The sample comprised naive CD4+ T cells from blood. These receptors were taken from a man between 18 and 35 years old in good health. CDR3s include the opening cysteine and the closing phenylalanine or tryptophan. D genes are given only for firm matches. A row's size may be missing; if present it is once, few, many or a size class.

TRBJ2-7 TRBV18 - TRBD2 CASNRDYGYEQYF TGTGCCAGCAACCGGGACTACGGTTACGAGCAGTACTTC
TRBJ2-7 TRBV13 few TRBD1 CASGMIEDRGPPYEQYF TGTGCCAGCGGGATGATAGAGGACAGGGGACCTCCCTACGAGCAGTACTTC
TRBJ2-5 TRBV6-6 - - CASSSSAGLSGETQYF TGTGCCAGCAGTTCGTCAGCGGGCCTCTCGGGGGAGACCCAGTACTTC
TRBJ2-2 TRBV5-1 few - CASSLNRELFF TGCGCCAGCAGTTTGAACCGGGAGCTGTTTTTT
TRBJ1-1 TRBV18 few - CASHGWRTVNTEAFF TGTGCCAGCCACGGTTGGAGGACAGTGAACACTGAAGCTTTCTTT
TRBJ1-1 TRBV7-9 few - CASSLRQLGTEAFF TGTGCCAGCAGCTTACGACAGCTGGGCACTGAAGCTTTCTTT
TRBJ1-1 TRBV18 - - CASSSMNTEAFF TGTGCCAGCTCCAGTATGAACACTGAAGCTTTCTTT
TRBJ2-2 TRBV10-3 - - CAISEWQGTTGELFF TGTGCCATCAGTGAGTGGCAGGGGACTACCGGGGAGCTGTTTTTT
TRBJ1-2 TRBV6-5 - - CASSFPAGNYGYTF TGTGCCAGCAGTTTTCCGGCGGGCAACTATGGCTACACCTTC
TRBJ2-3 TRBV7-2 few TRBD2 CASSLAQAGALGDTQYF TGTGCCAGCAGCTTAGCGCAAGCGGGAGCCTTAGGAGATACGCAGTATTTT
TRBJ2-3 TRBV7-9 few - CASSFLRTDTQYF TGTGCCAGCAGCTTCCTCCGCACAGATACGCAGTATTTT
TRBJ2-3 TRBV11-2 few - CASSLWFQGTDTQYF TGTGCCAGCAGCTTATGGTTCCAGGGAACAGATACGCAGTATTTT
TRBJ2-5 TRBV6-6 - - CASSYSLDSLQETQYF TGTGCCAGCAGTTACTCTCTGGACAGCCTACAAGAGACCCAGTACTTC
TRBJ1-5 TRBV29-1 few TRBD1 CSGKFGTGASQPQHF TGCAGCGGTAAATTCGGGACAGGGGCTAGTCAGCCCCAGCATTTT
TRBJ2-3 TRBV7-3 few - CASSSPGGPTDTQYF TGTGCCAGCAGCTCCCCTGGGGGACCCACAGATACGCAGTATTTT
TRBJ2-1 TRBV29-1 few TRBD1 CSWTRDRYNEQFF TGCAGCTGGACCCGGGACAGGTACAATGAGCAGTTCTTC
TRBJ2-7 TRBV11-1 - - CASRYRDGAYEQYF TGTGCCAGCAGGTACCGGGACGGAGCCTACGAGCAGTACTTC
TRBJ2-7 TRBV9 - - CASSVAPLAGSYEQYF TGTGCCAGCAGCGTAGCACCGCTAGCAGGGTCCTACGAGCAGTACTTC
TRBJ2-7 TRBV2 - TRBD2 CASAPSGFYEQYF TGTGCCAGCGCACCTAGCGGCTTCTACGAGCAGTACTTC
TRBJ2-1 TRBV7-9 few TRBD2 CASSPLEASGGSSYNEQFF TGTGCCAGCAGCCCACTTGAGGCTAGCGGGGGGAGCTCCTACAATGAGCAGTTCTTC
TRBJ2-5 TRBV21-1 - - CASSKKRPDQETQYF TGTGCCAGCAGCAAAAAGCGCCCGGACCAAGAGACCCAGTACTTC
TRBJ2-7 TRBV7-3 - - CASSLGQTPGEQYF TGTGCCAGCAGCTTGGGACAAACACCGGGCGAGCAGTACTTC
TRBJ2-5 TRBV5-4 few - CASSLASQKETQYF TGTGCCAGCAGCTTGGCCAGCCAGAAAGAGACCCAGTACTTC
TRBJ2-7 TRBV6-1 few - CASSAQGAGAVEQYF TGTGCCAGCAGTGCACAGGGCGCCGGGGCCGTCGAGCAGTACTTC
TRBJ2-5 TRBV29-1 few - CSVGVGAVETQYF TGCAGCGTTGGGGTGGGGGCGGTTGAGACCCAGTACTTC
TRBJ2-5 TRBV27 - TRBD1 CASGQDRPLSQETQYF TGTGCCAGCGGACAGGACAGGCCGTTATCCCAAGAGACCCAGTACTTC